This is a list of T cell receptor beta chains from one sample in a study of memory CD4+ T cells and cytomegalovirus serostatus. The assay was immunoSEQ multiplex PCR, and TCRdb's table has in-frame clones only and misses some. This repertoire shows around 88,000 clones, 75% to 90% found once; its top ten account for roughly 4%. The specimen sequenced was memory CD4+ T cells from blood. These TCRs come from an adult in good health and CMV-seropositive. The CDR3 runs from the conserved cysteine through the conserved F or W. Fields, in order: D gene, clone size, J gene, V gene, CDR3 protein, CDR3 DNA. The D gene is left open where the match is weak. Not all rows give a size; the values are once, few, many and, for expanded clones, a class.

>NA|NA|TRBJ1-5|TRBV19
CASSISRQEGPQHF
TGTGCCAGTAGTATATCGAGGCAGGAGGGGCCCCAGCATTTT
>TRBD2|NA|TRBJ2-7|TRBV10-3
CAISERASGSYEQYF
TGTGCCATCAGTGAAAGGGCTAGCGGGAGCTACGAGCAGTACTTC
>NA|few|TRBJ2-3|TRBV7-9
CASSPSPYRGLTDTQYF
TGTGCCAGCAGCCCCTCCCCCTACAGGGGACTCACAGATACGCAGTATTTT
>TRBD1|NA|TRBJ2-7|TRBV2
CASSADRGGEQYF
TGTGCCAGCAGTGCGGACAGGGGGGGCGAGCAGTACTTC
>TRBD1|NA|TRBJ2-3|TRBV5-1
CASSLAGTAFPSGTDTQYF
TGCGCCAGCAGCTTGGCCGGGACAGCCTTTCCTAGTGGCACAGATACGCAGTATTTT
>NA|NA|TRBJ2-7|TRBV28
CASTISPREQYF
TGTGCCAGCACTATATCCCCCCGCGAGCAGTACTTC
>NA|NA|TRBJ1-2|TRBV28
CASNPARRGGYTF
TGTGCCAGCAACCCCGCACGGCGGGGTGGCTACACCTTC
>TRBD1|NA|TRBJ2-2|TRBV28
CASSLPGGGTGELFF
TGTGCCAGCAGTTTGCCAGGGGGCGGAACCGGGGAGCTGTTTTTT
>NA|few|TRBJ2-5|TRBV5-4
CASSLSQPGQETQYF
TGTGCCAGCAGCTTGTCCCAACCTGGTCAAGAGACCCAGTACTTC
>TRBD1|once|TRBJ2-7|TRBV19
CASSTGQGVWYEQYF
TGTGCCAGTAGTACCGGACAGGGGGTTTGGTACGAGCAGTACTTC
>NA|NA|TRBJ2-3|TRBV5-4
CASSLQQGRTDTQYF
TGTGCCAGCAGCTTACAGCAGGGACGCACAGATACGCAGTATTTT
>NA|NA|TRBJ1-1|TRBV29-1
CSVAVGRTTFTEAFF
TGCAGCGTTGCTGTAGGCCGGACAACTTTCACTGAAGCTTTCTTT
>NA|NA|TRBJ1-3|TRBV5-8
CASSLGEAFRNTIYF
TGTGCCAGCAGCTTAGGCGAGGCGTTTCGGAACACCATATATTTT
>NA|NA|TRBJ1-5|TRBV6-6
CASSYSMMPSNQPQHF
TGTGCCAGCAGTTACTCGATGATGCCCTCCAATCAGCCCCAGCATTTT